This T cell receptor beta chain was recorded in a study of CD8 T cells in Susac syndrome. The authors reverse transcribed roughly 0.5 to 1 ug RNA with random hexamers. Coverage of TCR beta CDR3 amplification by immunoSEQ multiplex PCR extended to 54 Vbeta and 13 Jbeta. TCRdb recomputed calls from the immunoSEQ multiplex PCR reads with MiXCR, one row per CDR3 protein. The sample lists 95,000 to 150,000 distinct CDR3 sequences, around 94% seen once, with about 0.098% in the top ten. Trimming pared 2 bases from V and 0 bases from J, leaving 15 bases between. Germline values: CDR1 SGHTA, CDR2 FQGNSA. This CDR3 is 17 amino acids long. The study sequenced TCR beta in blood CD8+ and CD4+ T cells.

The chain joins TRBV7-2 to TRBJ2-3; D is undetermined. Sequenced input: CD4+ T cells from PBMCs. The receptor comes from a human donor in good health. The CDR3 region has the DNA TGTGCCAGCAGCTTAAGTCGCGGACCCCTAAGCACAGATACGCAGTATTTT. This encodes CASSLSRGPLSTDTQYF.